The present T cell receptor beta chain was sequenced within a study of immune evolution from preneoplasia to lung adenocarcinoma. In germline, CDR1 is MDHEN, CDR2 SYDVKM. The V and J ends lost 8 bases and 3 bases respectively, with 17 bases between them. The length of the CDR3 is 14 residues. Findings of the study overall: Later-stage lesions seemingly showed higher T cell density and diversity than normal lung.

Comment on this clone: Its antigen is undetermined.

The protocol was immunoSEQ multiplex PCR, while the TCRdb copy is restricted to in-frame clones and leaves out a portion. Of roughly 10,000 clones in the sample, more than 70% are singletons; the top ten hold less than 3.5%. This receptor was taken from an older person with invasive lung adenocarcinoma. Some clones in this sample may be carry-over from other donors' samples. The sequenced material came from FFPE invasive lung adenocarcinoma tissue. The chain links TRBV28 to TRBJ2-7; D call uncertain. CDR3 sequence (DNA): TGTGCCAGCCAGACCCCGGGTTCAAACTACGAGCAGTACTTC. Translation gives CASQTPGSNYEQYF.